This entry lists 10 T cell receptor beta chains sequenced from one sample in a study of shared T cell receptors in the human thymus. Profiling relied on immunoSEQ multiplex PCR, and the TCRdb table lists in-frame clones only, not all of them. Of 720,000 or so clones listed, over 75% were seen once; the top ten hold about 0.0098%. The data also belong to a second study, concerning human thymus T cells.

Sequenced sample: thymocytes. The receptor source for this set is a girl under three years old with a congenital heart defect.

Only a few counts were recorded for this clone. CDR3 residues: CSVEGENTEAFF. DNA for the CDR3: TGCAGCGTTGAAGGAGAGAACACTGAAGCTTTCTTT. The chain carries TRBV29-1 and TRBJ1-1; no clear D. CDR1 and CDR2 (germline): SQVTM, ANQGSEA. This CDR3 spans 12 amino acids. V lost 1 base to trimming and J lost 1 base, with 4 bases between them.

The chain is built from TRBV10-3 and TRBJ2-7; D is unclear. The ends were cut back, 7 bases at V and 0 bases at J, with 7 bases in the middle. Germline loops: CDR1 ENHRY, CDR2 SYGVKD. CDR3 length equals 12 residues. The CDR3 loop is CAIKQPSYEQYF. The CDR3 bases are TGTGCCATCAAACAGCCCTCCTACGAGCAGTACTTC.

The CDR3 spells CAISEPTDLGQLNSPLHF. The CDR3 nucleotides read TGTGCCATCAGTGAGCCAACGGACCTAGGACAGTTAAATTCACCCCTCCACTTT. The chain combines TRBV10-3 with TRBJ1-6, with D possibly being TRBD1 (6 bases). Germline lookup yields CDR1 ENHRY and CDR2 SYGVKD. V dropped 2 bases and J dropped 7 bases, with 21 bases sitting between them. CDR3 length: 18 amino acids.

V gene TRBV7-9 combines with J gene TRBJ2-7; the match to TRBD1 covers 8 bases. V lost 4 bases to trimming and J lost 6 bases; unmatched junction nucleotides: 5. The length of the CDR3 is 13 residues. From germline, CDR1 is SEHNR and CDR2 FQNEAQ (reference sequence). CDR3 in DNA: TGTGCCAGCAGCTCCGGACAGGGCCGCGAGCAGTACTTC. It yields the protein CASSSGQGREQYF.

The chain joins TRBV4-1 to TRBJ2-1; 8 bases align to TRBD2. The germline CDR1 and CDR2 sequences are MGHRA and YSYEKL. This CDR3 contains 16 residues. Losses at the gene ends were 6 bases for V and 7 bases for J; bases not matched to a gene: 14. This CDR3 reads CASSQRPNGGGNEQFF. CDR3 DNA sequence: TGCGCCAGCAGTCAACGTCCTAACGGGGGGGGTAATGAGCAGTTCTTC.

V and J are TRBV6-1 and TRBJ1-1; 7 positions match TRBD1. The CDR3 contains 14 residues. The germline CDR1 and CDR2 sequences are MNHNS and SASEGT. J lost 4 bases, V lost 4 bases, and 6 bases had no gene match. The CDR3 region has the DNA TGTGCCAGCAGTGTTCCGCAGGGGGGCACTGAAGCTTTCTTT. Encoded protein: CASSVPQGGTEAFF.

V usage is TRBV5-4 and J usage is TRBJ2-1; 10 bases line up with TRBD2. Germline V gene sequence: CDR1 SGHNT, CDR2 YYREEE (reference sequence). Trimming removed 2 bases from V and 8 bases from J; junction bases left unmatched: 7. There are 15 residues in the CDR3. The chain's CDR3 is CASSFQAGGPDEQFF. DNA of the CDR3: TGTGCCAGCAGCTTTCAAGCGGGGGGGCCTGATGAGCAGTTCTTC.

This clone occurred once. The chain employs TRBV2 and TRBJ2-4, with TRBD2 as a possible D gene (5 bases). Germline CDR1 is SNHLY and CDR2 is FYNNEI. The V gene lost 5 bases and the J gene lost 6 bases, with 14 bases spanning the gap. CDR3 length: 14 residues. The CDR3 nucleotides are TGTGCCAGCAGTCCGTTGGCGGGCGGAAACATTCAGTACTTC. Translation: CASSPLAGGNIQYF.

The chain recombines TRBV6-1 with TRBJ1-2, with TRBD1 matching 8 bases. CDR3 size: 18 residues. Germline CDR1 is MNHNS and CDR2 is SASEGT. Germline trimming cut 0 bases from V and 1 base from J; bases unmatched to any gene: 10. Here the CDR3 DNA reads TGTGCCAGCAGTGAAGCCCCGACAACAGGGGGTGATAACTATGGCTACACCTTC. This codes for CASSEAPTTGGDNYGYTF.

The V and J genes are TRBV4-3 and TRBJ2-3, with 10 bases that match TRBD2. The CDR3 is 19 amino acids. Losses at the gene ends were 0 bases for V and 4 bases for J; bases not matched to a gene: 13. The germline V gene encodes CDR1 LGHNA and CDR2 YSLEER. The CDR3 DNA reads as TGCGCCAGCAGCCAAGATACCCAGGAGCTAGCGGGGGAGTCAGATACGCAGTATTTT. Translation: CASSQDTQELAGESDTQYF.